This is a list of T cell receptor beta chains from one sample in a study of blood T cells in healthy people across ages. One entry per CDR3 protein results from TCRdb running MiXCR on the 5' RACE reads. The data contain approximately 1,000,000 distinct CDR3 sequences, around two fifths of them seen just once; the ten biggest clones take up around 13%. Input material: blood. The source is a man aged 18 to 29 in good health. Each CDR3 is given with its conserved first and last residue.

V gene	J gene	CDR3 protein
TRBV6-5	TRBJ1-1	CASSYSGAGANTEAFF
TRBV6-6	TRBJ1-4	CASSYGAADYEKLFF
TRBV9	TRBJ2-3	CASSPDSLMFTDTQYF
TRBV5-5	TRBJ2-7	CASSSGTGKAYEQYF
TRBV21-1	TRBJ2-7	CASSKEDRYYYEQYF
TRBV4-1	TRBJ2-4	CASSQDRGGRYIQYF
TRBV12-3/TRBV12-4	NA	CASRPHETQYF
TRBV6-1	TRBJ2-2	CASSEVGRGQNTGELFF
TRBV4-3	NA	CASSQGKSTYEQYF
TRBV7-9	TRBJ1-1	CASSVDPSNTEAFF
TRBV12-3/TRBV12-4	TRBJ1-5	CASSKTGGRQQPQHF
TRBV12-3/TRBV12-4	TRBJ2-2	CASSLRHLTGELFF
TRBV12-3/TRBV12-4	TRBJ2-2	CASSLSDRVNTGELFF
TRBV12-3/TRBV12-4	TRBJ1-2	CASSLTLDRGTGYTF
TRBV20-1	TRBJ2-1	CSASRGRSSYNEQFF
TRBV7-2	TRBJ1-1	CASSFSRDTEAFF
TRBV3-1	TRBJ2-3	CASSRTRGPRADTQYF
TRBV28	TRBJ2-1	CASRANEQFF
TRBV25-1	TRBJ1-6	CASSLLYSPLHF
TRBV12-3/TRBV12-4	TRBJ2-2	CASSPPPTQDAKVDTGELFF
TRBV2	TRBJ2-3	CASSERWGWSTDTQYF
TRBV18	TRBJ2-3	CASSPSGRADTQYF
TRBV12-3/TRBV12-4	TRBJ2-3	CASSGAGDTQYF
TRBV9	TRBJ1-1	CASSASRVSITEAFF
TRBV7-2	TRBJ2-5	CASSFRLGVIKQETQYF
TRBV14	TRBJ2-1	CASSQYGLYNEQFF
TRBV6-1	TRBJ1-5	CASSELTKISNQPQHF
TRBV29-1	TRBJ2-7	CSVTPQGFPSYEQYF
TRBV20-1	TRBJ2-7	CSARDQGPHEQYF
TRBV11-2	TRBJ1-1	CASSLIRDEAFF
TRBV12-5	TRBJ1-5	CASGLRQPQHF
TRBV7-2	TRBJ1-2	CASSLGTDRVFYGYTF
TRBV28	TRBJ1-6	CASSLSTEYNSPPHF
TRBV7-2	TRBJ1-6	CASSFGAGWDSPLHF